This T cell receptor beta chain comes out of a study of blood T cell repertoires in COVID-19 (dated by TCRdb to the early 2020s). As for the study more broadly: The collaborator samples originated in the United States, Italy and Spain and spanned the acute and convalescent phases of COVID-19. The prospective study material was composed of cDNA or gDNA derived from T cells, B-cell-depleted T cells, or PBMCs. Deeply sampled blood TCRbeta repertoires from subjects exposed to, actively infected with, or recovered from COVID-19 were included in the dataset. The repertoires were made available in a free public database intended to serve as a resource for research on the immune response to SARS-CoV-2. The samples were drawn from two sources: the first 160 participants of the ongoing ImmuneRACE study, and 1,254 subjects contributed by 6 global collaborators. Nearly every sample came with metadata listing a de-identified subject ID, COVID-19 status, age in years and sex. Where available, HLA class I and class II types were obtained from metadata supplied by the sample provider rather than from assay-based typing.

A second Seattle source provided samples from volunteer blood donors who had recovered from COVID-19. Whole blood was collected in K2EDTA tubes by collaborating institutions according to the institutions' own protocols. Collaborator samples were shipped for TCRbeta analysis as frozen whole blood, isolated PBMCs, or DNA extracted from either sample type. Study-level results and caveats: Clinical and demographic metadata were provided uncurated, with the amount varying by source and participant.

The trim is 5 bases for V and 1 base for J, with a gap of 15 bases between the germline ends. Per the germline V gene (reference sequence), SEHNR is the CDR1 and FQNEAQ is the CDR2. From the cysteine through the phenylalanine, the CDR3 covers 15 amino acids. Only the CDR3 DNA is retained, 45 bases long and in frame from the first base. The immunoSEQ Assay, a bias-controlled multiplex PCR, was used to amplify TCRbeta CDR3 regions from genomic DNA. The authors' analysis ran thus. The number of nucleated cells in each sample was estimated from the amplification of reference gene primers within the assay. To quantify the absolute abundance of each unique TCRbeta CDR3 rearrangement, sequence reads were collapsed and filtered. Productive Simpson clonality was computed per sample as the square root of Simpson's diversity index over productive rearrangements. TCRdb provides this immuneACCESS table in a form limited to in-frame rearrangements. Some clones are lacking; in checked studies, under half of them reflect an unresolved V gene, and why the rest are absent is not known. The DNA was the basis for D and trimming; V, J and clone size are from that table. The sample records 200,000 to 250,000 clones, around nine tenths of which are singletons. In total, the top ten clones hold about 6.3% of the sample.

In regard to this clone: Its antigen has not been determined. Base qualities are missing; no much larger clone stands one base away.

The sequence derives from a man aged 60 to 69 who had recovered from COVID-19. The rearrangement combines TRBV7-9 with TRBJ2-7, with TRBD1 perhaps the D gene, on 6 matching bases. Sequenced sample: peripheral blood. Here the CDR3 is given as CASSPGAGLSYEQYF. The DNA sequence is given as TGTGCCAGCAGCCCAGGGGCAGGGCTATCCTACGAGCAGTACTTC.